This T cell receptor beta chain appears in the sequencing data of a study of CD8+ T cells in alopecia areata. PBMCs served as the source from which CD4+ and CD8+ T cells were sorted. Findings and limits, study-wide: Although TCR sharing was seen in mice, sharing across patients was less clear, possibly for HLA-related reasons.

Following extraction, RNA underwent reverse transcription to cDNA, which served as the sequencing template. Some clones are missing from TCRdb's copy, which holds only in-frame ones; the method was immunoSEQ multiplex PCR. The table shows 150,000 to 200,000 clones, with roughly 65% occurring only once. With respect to this clone: Its antigen is unidentified. Germline is not matched at one junction end, which may reflect a read error.

Specimen: CD4+ T cells sorted from blood, collected at week 0. The receptor's source is a human donor with alopecia areata.

The CDR3 bases are TGTGCCAGCAGCCGTACGACATTGGGACCTTTCGACCCCCGCTTT. Translation gives CASSRTTLGPFDPRF. The rearrangement joins TRBV5-6 to TRBJ1-1; a weak D match, TRBD1 (5 bases). The CDR3 has 15 residues. From germline, CDR1 is SGHDT and CDR2 YYEEEE. Supplemented by reference TRBV5-6 and TRBJ1-1, the full variable domain reads DAGVTQSPTHLIKTRGQQVTLRCSPKSGHDTVSWYQQALGQGPQFIFQYYEEEERQRGNFPDRFSGHQFPNYSSELNVNALLLGDSALYLCASSRTTLGPFDPRFGQGTRLTVV.